This TCR beta chain came from a study of HIV-infected children after antiretroviral therapy interruption. The overall study: Weeks 0, 12, interruption end (24 or 48), and about 3 years post-study gave interruption-arm samples. In continuous treatment, analyzed samples were from weeks 0, 48 and 150. Study outcomes and limitations: Naive CD4+ CDR3 sharing between time points fell after interruption began.

J was trimmed by 9 bases and V by 3 bases; bases with no gene match: 8. The CDR3 runs 16 residues. The V gene's germline CDR1 is MDHEN and CDR2 SYDVKM. Unique molecular identifiers were included in an RNA-based 3' RACE TCR library. TCRdb ran MiXCR on the 3' RACE reads and lists one entry per CDR3 protein. The data hold more than 35,000 distinct CDR3 sequences, with approximately 7% observed a single time. Concerning this clonotype itself: Its target is unknown.

The treatment was: PENTA 11 planned treatment interruption arm or continuous ART arm. Naive CD4+ CD45RA+ CD45RO- T cells were FACS-sorted from thawed PBMCs. The rearrangement joins TRBV28 to TRBJ2-1; TRBD2 matches at 13 bases. The clonotype comes from a pool of human donors with HIV. The sequences come from CD45RA+ CD4+ T cells from PBMCs, pooled from several time points, collected from a donor given antiretroviral therapy, either interrupted or continuous. Regarding subset: naive CD4+ CD45RA+ CD45RO- T cells. This CDR3 is CASSFHGTSGKGEQFF. The CDR3 DNA sequence: TGTGCCAGCAGTTTTCATGGGACTAGCGGGAAAGGTGAGCAGTTCTTC.